What follows describes a single T cell receptor beta chain. The assay was immunoSEQ multiplex PCR, and TCRdb's table has in-frame clones only and misses some. The sample shows more than 65,000 clones, 95% to 98% of them seen only once. Germline V gene sequence: CDR1 SGHVS, CDR2 FQNEAQ. Trimming pared 3 bases from V and 7 bases from J, leaving 12 bases between. The CDR3 loop spans 14 amino acids. The data are from a study of technical replicates of blood from a few donors. This sequence originates from a human donor in good health. The V gene is TRBV7-8, the J gene TRBJ1-4; D may be TRBD1 (6 bases). The sequenced sample consisted of T cells isolated from PBMCs. The CDR3 DNA reads as TGTGCCAGCAGCTTGGAACAGGGACCTGAAAAACTGTTTTTT. Its translation: CASSLEQGPEKLFF. The full variable domain, with the rest looked up from reference TRBV7-8 and TRBJ1-4, is GAGVSQSPRYKVAKRGQDVALRCDPISGHVSLFWYQQALGQGPEFLTYFQNEAQLDKSGLPSDRFFAERPEGSVSTLKIQRTQQEDSAVYLCASSLEQGPEKLFFGSGTQLSVL.